A single sample gave rise to the 15 T cell receptor beta chains below, sequenced in a study of control samples from healthy donors and cancer patients. The assay was immunoSEQ multiplex PCR, and TCRdb's table has in-frame clones only and misses some. The sample lists about 140,000 clones, about 88% seen once, with around 10% in the top ten. Sequences were obtained from blood. These receptors were obtained from a woman in her 30s in good health.

Worth noting for this clone: In the same sample, other DNA sequences code for this CDR3. This sequence joins TRBV20-1 and TRBJ2-7; D is uncertain. The CDR3 contains 11 residues. Germline V gene lookup returns CDR1 DFQATT and CDR2 SNEGSKA (reference sequence). The V gene lost 3 bases and the J gene lost 1 base, with 4 bases spanning the gap. In nucleotides, the CDR3 is TGCAGTGCTAGGACTTCCTACGAGCAGTACTTC. Its protein is CSARTSYEQYF.

This clone has a handful of counts. This chain uses TRBV5-5 with TRBJ2-5; 11 positions match TRBD2. Losses at the gene ends were 2 bases for V and 1 base for J; bases not matched to a gene: 1. The CDR3 is 15 residues long. Per germline, CDR1 SGHKS and CDR2 YYEKEE (reference sequence). The CDR3: CASSFTSGSQETQYF. Here the CDR3 DNA reads TGTGCCAGCAGCTTTACTAGCGGGAGCCAAGAGACCCAGTACTTC.

The genes are TRBV15 and TRBJ1-4; tentative D call: TRBD1 (6 bases). CDR1 is LNHNV, CDR2 YYDKDF, per germline (reference sequence). The CDR3 is made up of 12 amino acids. The germline V and J ends were trimmed by 3 bases and 16 bases, with 15 bases remaining between them. In DNA, the CDR3 is TGTGCCACCAGCAGGGACAGCCTAGGGAGGTTTTTT. Its translation: CATSRDSLGRFF.

The chain couples TRBV2 to TRBJ1-4; no clear D. This CDR3 has 14 residues. CDR1 and CDR2 from the germline V gene are SNHLY and FYNNEI. V shed 4 bases and J shed 0 bases, with 6 bases lying between them. CDR3 in amino acids: CASSVVSTNEKLFF. CDR3 DNA: TGTGCCAGCAGTGTCGTCTCAACTAATGAAAAACTGTTTTTT.

This clone was seen just once. The chain employs TRBV13 and TRBJ1-3; D unresolved. Germline lookup yields CDR1 PRHDT and CDR2 FYEKMQ (reference sequence). V dropped 0 bases and J dropped 0 bases, with 6 bases sitting between them. CDR3 length equals 15 residues. In DNA, the CDR3 is TGTGCCAGCAGCTTAGGGGCTCGCTCTGGAAACACCATATATTTT. The encoded protein is CASSLGARSGNTIYF.

V usage is TRBV30 and J usage is TRBJ1-5; no clear D gene. Trimming pared 5 bases from V and 1 base from J, leaving 12 bases between. The CDR3 is 14 residues long. Germline-derived CDR1 and CDR2 are GTSNPN and SVGIG (reference sequence). CDR3 in amino acids: CAWGGGESNQPQHF. CDR3 coding DNA: TGTGCCTGGGGAGGTGGGGAAAGCAATCAGCCCCAGCATTTT. Filled out from reference TRBV30 and TRBJ1-5, the complete variable domain reads SQTIHQWPATLVQPVGSPLSLECTVEGTSNPNLYWYRQAAGRGLQLLFYSVGIGQISSEVPQNLSASRPQDRQFILSSKKLLLSDSGFYLCAWGGGESNQPQHFGDGTRLSIL.

This chain joins TRBV5-8 and TRBJ2-1; no clear D. CDR1 and CDR2 (germline): SGHTS, YDEGEE. The CDR3 is 15 amino acids. V lost 2 bases to trimming and J lost 0 bases, with 9 bases between them. In DNA, the CDR3 is TGTGCCAGCAGCTTAGCACTCGGCTCCTACAATGAGCAGTTCTTC. Protein product: CASSLALGSYNEQFF.

The chain is built from TRBV4-2 and TRBJ2-1; possible D gene TRBD2, 5 bases. V was cut by 0 bases and J by 7 bases, with 19 bases left in between. The length of the CDR3 is 17 residues. The germline CDR1 and CDR2 sequences are LGHNA and YNFKEQ. The CDR3 is CASSQDPGGVLWNEQFF. The DNA of the CDR3 is TGTGCCAGCAGCCAAGATCCCGGAGGAGTGTTGTGGAATGAGCAGTTCTTC.

This clone appeared a single time. The J gene is TRBJ2-3, the V gene TRBV18; 13 bases line up with TRBD2. Germline V gives CDR1 KGHSH, CDR2 LQKENI. V shed 3 bases and J 4 bases; nucleotides not matched to a gene: 4. This CDR3 region has 16 residues. The CDR3 DNA sequence: TGTGCCAGCTCACCCCGGACTAGCGGGAGCTCAGATACGCAGTATTTT. It specifies CASSPRTSGSSDTQYF. The full variable domain, in which reference TRBV18 and TRBJ2-3 provide the parts outside the CDR3, is NAGVMQNPRHLVRRRGQEARLRCSPMKGHSHVYWYRQLPEEGLKFMVYLQKENIIDESGMPKERFSAEFPKEGPSILRIQQVVRGDSAAYFCASSPRTSGSSDTQYFGPGTRLTVL.

The V and J genes are TRBV29-1 and TRBJ2-3; 10 bases fit TRBD2. The CDR3 covers 12 residues. Per germline, CDR1 SQVTM and CDR2 ANQGSEA. The ends lost 4 bases at V and 6 bases at J; junction bases unmatched: 1. The DNA of the CDR3 is TGCAGCGTTGCTAGCGGGAGCGATACGCAGTATTTT. Its protein product is CSVASGSDTQYF.

This clone occurred once. The V call is TRBV5-6, the J call TRBJ1-2; 7 nucleotides match TRBD1. The germline gives CDR1 SGHDT, CDR2 YYEEEE. V dropped 5 bases and J dropped 4; count of bases not matched to a gene: 11. CDR3 length equals 15 residues. This CDR3 reads CASRRNRGPGYGYTF. The CDR3 DNA sequence: TGTGCCAGCAGGAGAAACAGGGGTCCTGGCTATGGCTACACCTTC.

The chain employs TRBV6-1 and TRBJ1-5, with unresolved D. Germline CDR1 is MNHNS and CDR2 is SASEGT. The V end was cut by 4 bases, the J end by 0 bases, with 16 bases between. The CDR3 sequence is 17 residues long. CDR3 sequence reads: CASSVIGDHSSNQPQHF. The CDR3 DNA reads TGTGCCAGCAGTGTCATCGGGGATCACTCTAGCAATCAGCCCCAGCATTTT.

This chain connects TRBV9 to TRBJ2-3; D not resolved. CDR3 size: 15 residues. V was cut by 5 bases and J by 0 bases, with 13 bases left in between. Germline V gene lookup returns CDR1 SGDLS and CDR2 YYNGEE. The CDR3 spells CASSVNPTSTDTQYF. CDR3 DNA: TGTGCCAGCAGTGTAAATCCGACTAGCACAGATACGCAGTATTTT.

J is TRBJ2-5 and V is TRBV15, with 16 bases lining up with TRBD2. J gave up 1 base and V 0 bases, and 11 bases lay outside the gene matches. The length of the CDR3 is 21 residues. Germline CDR1 LNHNV, CDR2 YYDKDF (reference sequence). This chain's CDR3 is CATSRESSGTSGRASQETQYF. CDR3 DNA: TGTGCCACCAGCAGAGAATCTTCAGGGACTAGCGGGAGGGCCTCCCAAGAGACCCAGTACTTC.

V gene TRBV5-6 combines with J gene TRBJ1-4; 12 positions agree with TRBD1. The length of the CDR3 is 19 residues. Germline values: CDR1 SGHDT, CDR2 YYEEEE. V dropped 0 bases and J dropped 3; count of bases not matched to a gene: 9. CDR3 sequence (DNA): TGTGCCAGCAGCTTGGAACGGGACAGGGGGCTTGTGGCTAATGAAAAACTGTTTTTT. Translation gives CASSLERDRGLVANEKLFF.